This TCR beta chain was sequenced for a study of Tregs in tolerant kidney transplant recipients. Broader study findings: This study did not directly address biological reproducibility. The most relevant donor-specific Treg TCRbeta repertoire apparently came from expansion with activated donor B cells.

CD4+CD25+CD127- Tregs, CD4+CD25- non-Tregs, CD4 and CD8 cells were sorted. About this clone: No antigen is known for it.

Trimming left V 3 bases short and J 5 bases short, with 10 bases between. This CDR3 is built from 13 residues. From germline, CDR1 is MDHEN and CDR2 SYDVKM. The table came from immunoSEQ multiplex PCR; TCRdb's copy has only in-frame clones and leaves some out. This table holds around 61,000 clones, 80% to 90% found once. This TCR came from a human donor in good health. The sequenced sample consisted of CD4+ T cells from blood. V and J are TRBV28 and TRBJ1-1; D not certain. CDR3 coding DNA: TGTGCCAGCAGTTTGAAGGTTCGGACTGAAGCTTTCTTT. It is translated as CASSLKVRTEAFF.